This T cell receptor (beta chain) appears in the sequencing data of a study of blood T cell repertoires in COVID-19. Study background: PBMCs, B-cell-depleted T cells, or T cells provided the cDNA or gDNA that made up the material.

The germline V gene has CDR1 LGHDT and CDR2 YNNKEL (reference sequence). CDR3 size: 11 residues. V lost 5 bases to trimming and J lost 9 bases, with 11 bases between them. Here immunoSEQ multiplex PCR was the method, and the copy in TCRdb shows in-frame clones only, minus some. The sample has approximately 300,000 clones, about nine tenths seen once; the top ten hold around 10%. The sequence was collected from a woman aged 25 to 39 with COVID-19, enrolled during active disease. Material for sequencing was peripheral blood. The chain recombines TRBV3-1 (or the pseudogene TRBV3-2) with TRBJ2-7; D remains ambiguous. The CDR3 region has the DNA TGTGCCAGCAGCGTCAAGCATGTGCAGTACTTC. Protein product: CASSVKHVQYF.